This T cell receptor beta chain was recovered during a study of cytomegalovirus exposure and HLA in healthy donors. 60 Vbeta and 13 Jbeta primers were used in PCR. The repertoire was sequenced with immunoSEQ multiplex PCR; TCRdb's copy has only in-frame clones and lacks some. The repertoire holds 110,000 or so clones, with 65% to 85% as singletons. Germline CDR1 reads SGHAT; CDR2 reads FQNNGV. Trimming stripped 1 base from V and 2 bases from J, with 8 bases between. CDR3 length equals 14 residues. Sample: PBMCs. This chain connects TRBV11-2 to TRBJ1-2; D gene ambiguous. This clonotype originated in a woman aged 18-35 years in good health and CMV-seronegative. CDR3 protein: CASSLAASNYGYTF. The CDR3 region has the DNA TGTGCCAGCAGCTTAGCAGCGTCCAACTATGGCTACACCTTC. Full variable domain (outside the CDR3, taken from reference TRBV11-2 and TRBJ1-2): EAGVAQSPRYKIIEKRQSVAFWCNPISGHATLYWYQQILGQGPKLLIQFQNNGVVDDSQLPKDRFSAERLKGVDSTLKIQPAKLEDSAVYLCASSLAASNYGYTFGSGTRLTVV.